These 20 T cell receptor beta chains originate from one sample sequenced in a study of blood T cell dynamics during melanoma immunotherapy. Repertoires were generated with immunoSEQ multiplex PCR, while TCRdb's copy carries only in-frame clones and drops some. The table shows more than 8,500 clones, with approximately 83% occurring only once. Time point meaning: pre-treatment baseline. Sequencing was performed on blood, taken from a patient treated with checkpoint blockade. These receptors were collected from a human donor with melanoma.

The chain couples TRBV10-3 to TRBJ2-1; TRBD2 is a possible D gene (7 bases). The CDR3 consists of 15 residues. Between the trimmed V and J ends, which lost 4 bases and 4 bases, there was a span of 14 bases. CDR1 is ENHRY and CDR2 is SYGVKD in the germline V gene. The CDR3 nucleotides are TGTGCCATCAGTGCTGGGGGGGCGAGTTACAATGAGCAGTTCTTC. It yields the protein CAISAGGASYNEQFF.

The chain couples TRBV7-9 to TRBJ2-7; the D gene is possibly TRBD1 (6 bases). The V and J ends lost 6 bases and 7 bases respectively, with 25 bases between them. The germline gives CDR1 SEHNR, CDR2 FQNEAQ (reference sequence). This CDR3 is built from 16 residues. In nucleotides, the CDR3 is TGTGCCAGCAGTTCCTACCAAAACAGGGAAACAAGGGAGCAGTACTTC. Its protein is CASSSYQNRETREQYF.

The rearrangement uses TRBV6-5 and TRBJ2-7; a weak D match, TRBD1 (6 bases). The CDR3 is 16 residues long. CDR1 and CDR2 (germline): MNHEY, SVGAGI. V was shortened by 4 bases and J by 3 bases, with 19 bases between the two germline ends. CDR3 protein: CASSLEGVLPLYEQYF. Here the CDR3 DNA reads TGTGCCAGCAGTTTAGAGGGGGTACTCCCCCTCTACGAGCAGTACTTC.

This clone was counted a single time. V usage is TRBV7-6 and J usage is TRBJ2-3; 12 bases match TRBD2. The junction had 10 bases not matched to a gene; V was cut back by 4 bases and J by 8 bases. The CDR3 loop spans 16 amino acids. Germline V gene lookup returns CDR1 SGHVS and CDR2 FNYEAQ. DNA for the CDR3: TGTGCCAGCAGCTCCCTAGCGGGGGGGGTCCGTGGTACGCAGTATTTT. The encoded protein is CASSSLAGGVRGTQYF. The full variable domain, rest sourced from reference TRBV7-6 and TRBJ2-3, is GAGVSQSPRYKVTKRGQDVALRCDPISGHVSLYWYRQALGQGPEFLTYFNYEAQQDKSGLPNDRFSAERPEGSISTLTIQRTEQRDSAMYRCASSSLAGGVRGTQYFGPGTRLTVL.

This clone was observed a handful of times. CDR3 residues: CASSYSGLEAFF. In nucleotides, the CDR3 is TGTGCCAGCAGTTATTCAGGACTGGAAGCTTTCTTT. The rearrangement uses TRBV6-5 and TRBJ1-1; D is ambiguous. The V end was cut by 3 bases, the J end by 8 bases, with 10 bases between. The CDR3 has 12 amino acids. CDR1 and CDR2 (germline): MNHEY, SVGAGI.

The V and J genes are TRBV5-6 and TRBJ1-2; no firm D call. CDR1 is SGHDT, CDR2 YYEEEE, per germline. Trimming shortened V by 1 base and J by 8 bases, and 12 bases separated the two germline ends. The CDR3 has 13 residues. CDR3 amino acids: CASSLIIGEGYTF. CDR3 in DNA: TGTGCCAGCAGCTTGATAATTGGGGAGGGCTACACCTTC. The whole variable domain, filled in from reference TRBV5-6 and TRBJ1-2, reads DAGVTQSPTHLIKTRGQQVTLRCSPKSGHDTVSWYQQALGQGPQFIFQYYEEEERQRGNFPDRFSGHQFPNYSSELNVNALLLGDSALYLCASSLIIGEGYTFGSGTRLTVV.

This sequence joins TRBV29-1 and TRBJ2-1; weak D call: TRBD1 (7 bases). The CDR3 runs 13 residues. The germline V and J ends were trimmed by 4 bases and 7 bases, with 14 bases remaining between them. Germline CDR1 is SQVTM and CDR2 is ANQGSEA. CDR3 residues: CSVVQGGPNEQFF. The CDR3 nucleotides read TGCAGCGTTGTGCAGGGGGGCCCAAATGAGCAGTTCTTC.

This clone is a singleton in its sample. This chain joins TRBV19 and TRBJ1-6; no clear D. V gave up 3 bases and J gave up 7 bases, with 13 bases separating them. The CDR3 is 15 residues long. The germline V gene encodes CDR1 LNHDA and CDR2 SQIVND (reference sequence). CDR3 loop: CASSISTGGNSPLHF. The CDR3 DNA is TGTGCCAGTAGTATCTCGACGGGCGGGAATTCACCCCTCCACTTT.

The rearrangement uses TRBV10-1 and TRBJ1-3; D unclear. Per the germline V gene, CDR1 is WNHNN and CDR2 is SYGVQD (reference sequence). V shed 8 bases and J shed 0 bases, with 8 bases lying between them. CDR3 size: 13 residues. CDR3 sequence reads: CASRGSSGNTIYF. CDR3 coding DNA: TGCGCCAGCCGAGGCAGCTCTGGAAACACCATATATTTT.

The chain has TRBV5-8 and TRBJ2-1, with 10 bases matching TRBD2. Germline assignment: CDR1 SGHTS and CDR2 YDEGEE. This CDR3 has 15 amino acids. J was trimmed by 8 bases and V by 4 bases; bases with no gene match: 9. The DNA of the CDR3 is TGTGCCAGCAGCATTAGCGGGGGGACCCTCGATGAGCAGTTCTTC. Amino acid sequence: CASSISGGTLDEQFF.

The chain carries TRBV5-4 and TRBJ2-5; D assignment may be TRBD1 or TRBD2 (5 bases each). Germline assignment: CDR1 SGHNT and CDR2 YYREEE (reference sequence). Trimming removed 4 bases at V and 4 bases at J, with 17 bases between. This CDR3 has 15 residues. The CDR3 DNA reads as TGTGCCAGCAGCCCCCGGGGTGGGGGATCAGAGACCCAGTACTTC. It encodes CASSPRGGGSETQYF.

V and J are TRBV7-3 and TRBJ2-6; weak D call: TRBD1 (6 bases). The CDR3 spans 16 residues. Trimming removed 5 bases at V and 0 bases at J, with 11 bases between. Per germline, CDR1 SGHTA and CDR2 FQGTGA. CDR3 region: CASSVGAGSGANVLTF. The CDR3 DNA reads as TGTGCCAGCAGCGTGGGGGCCGGCTCTGGGGCCAACGTCCTGACTTTC.

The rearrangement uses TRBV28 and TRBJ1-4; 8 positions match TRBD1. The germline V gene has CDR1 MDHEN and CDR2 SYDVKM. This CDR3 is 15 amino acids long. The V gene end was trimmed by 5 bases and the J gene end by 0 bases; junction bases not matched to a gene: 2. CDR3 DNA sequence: TGTGCCAGCAGTCAGGGGGCGGCAACTAATGAAAAACTGTTTTTT. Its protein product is CASSQGAATNEKLFF.

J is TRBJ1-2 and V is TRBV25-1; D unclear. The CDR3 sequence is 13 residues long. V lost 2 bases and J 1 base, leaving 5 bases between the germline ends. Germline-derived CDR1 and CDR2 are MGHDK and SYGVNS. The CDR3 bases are TGTGCCAGCAGTGAAACCAGTAACTATGGCTACACCTTC. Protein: CASSETSNYGYTF.

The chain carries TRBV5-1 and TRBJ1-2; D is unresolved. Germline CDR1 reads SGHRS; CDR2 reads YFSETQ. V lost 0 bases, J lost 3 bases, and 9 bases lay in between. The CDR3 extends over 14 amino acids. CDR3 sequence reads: CASSLDEGDYGYTF. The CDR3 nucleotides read TGCGCCAGCAGCTTGGACGAGGGTGACTATGGCTACACCTTC.

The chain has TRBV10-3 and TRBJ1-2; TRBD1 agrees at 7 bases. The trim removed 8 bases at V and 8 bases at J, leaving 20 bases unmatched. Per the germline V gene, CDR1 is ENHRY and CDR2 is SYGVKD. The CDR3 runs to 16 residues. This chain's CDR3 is CAIGQQPPGQSTGYTF. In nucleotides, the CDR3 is TGTGCCATCGGACAACAACCCCCGGGACAGTCCACGGGCTACACCTTC.

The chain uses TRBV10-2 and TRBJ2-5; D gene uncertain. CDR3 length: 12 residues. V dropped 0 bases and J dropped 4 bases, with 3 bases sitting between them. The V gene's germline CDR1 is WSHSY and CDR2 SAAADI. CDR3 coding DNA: TGCGCCAGCAGTGAGTCAGGAGAGACCCAGTACTTC. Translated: CASSESGETQYF.

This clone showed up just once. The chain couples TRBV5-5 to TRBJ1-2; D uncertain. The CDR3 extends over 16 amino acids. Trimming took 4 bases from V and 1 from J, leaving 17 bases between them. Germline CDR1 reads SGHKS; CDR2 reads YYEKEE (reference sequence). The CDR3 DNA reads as TGTGCCAGCAGCCCCCTACAGAGTAGCCTTAACTATGGCTACACCTTC. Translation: CASSPLQSSLNYGYTF.

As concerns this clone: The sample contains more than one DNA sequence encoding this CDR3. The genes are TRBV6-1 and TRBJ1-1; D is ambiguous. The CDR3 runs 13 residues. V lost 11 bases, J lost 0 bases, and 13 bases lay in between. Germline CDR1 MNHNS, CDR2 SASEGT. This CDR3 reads CASAVSMNTEAFF. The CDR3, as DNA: TGTGCCTCCGCGGTCTCCATGAACACTGAAGCTTTCTTT.

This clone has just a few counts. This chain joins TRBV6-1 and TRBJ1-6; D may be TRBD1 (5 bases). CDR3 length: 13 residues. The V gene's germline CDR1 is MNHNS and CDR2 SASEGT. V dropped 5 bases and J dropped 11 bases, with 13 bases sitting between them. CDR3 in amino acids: CASSSREETPLHF. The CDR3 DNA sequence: TGTGCCAGCAGTAGCAGGGAAGAGACACCCCTCCACTTT.